The 24 T cell receptor beta chains given below trace back to one sample, sequenced in a study of sequential checkpoint blockade in melanoma. Data came from immunoSEQ multiplex PCR; TCRdb stores just in-frame clones and leaves some out. Here the sample spans some 6,000 clones, around 59% being singletons. Treatment meaning: randomized to nivolumab then ipilimumab (arm A) or the reverse (arm B). Sample: CD8+ T cells sorted from blood (inferred from file names), taken from a patient given nivolumab and ipilimumab in sequence. All receptors come from a human donor with melanoma.

The V and J genes are TRBV2 and TRBJ2-6; a possible D gene is TRBD2 (7 bases). This CDR3 contains 19 residues. V lost 5 bases and J 0 bases, leaving 20 bases between the germline ends. In germline, CDR1 is SNHLY, CDR2 FYNNEI. CDR3 amino acids: CASSTPIGGLDSGANVLTF. CDR3 coding DNA: TGTGCCAGCAGTACCCCTATCGGGGGGCTAGACTCTGGGGCCAACGTCCTGACTTTC.

The chain combines TRBV10-3 with TRBJ1-3, with 8 bases aligning to TRBD1. The CDR3 spans 17 residues. J lost 3 bases, V lost 2 bases, and 9 bases had no gene match. Germline V CDR1 and CDR2: ENHRY, SYGVKD. The CDR3 protein is CAISEADSGGFGNTIYF. The DNA of the CDR3 is TGTGCCATCAGTGAGGCCGACTCAGGGGGCTTTGGAAACACCATATATTTT.

The chain employs TRBV18 and TRBJ2-2, with D possibly being TRBD2 (6 bases). Germline-derived CDR1 and CDR2 are KGHSH and LQKENI. V shed 8 bases and J shed 3 bases, with 10 bases lying between them. CDR3 size: 13 residues. CDR3 residues: CASIQRDTGELFF. The CDR3 DNA follows: TGTGCCAGCATACAGCGGGACACCGGGGAGCTGTTTTTT.

The gene calls are TRBV27 and TRBJ2-7, with 8 bases matching TRBD1. The CDR3 totals 14 residues. The junction had 6 bases not matched to a gene; V was cut back by 5 bases and J by 3 bases. Germline V gives CDR1 MNHEY, CDR2 SMNVEV (reference sequence). The CDR3 spells CASSPTDRVYEQYF. In DNA, the CDR3 is TGTGCCAGCAGTCCCACGGACAGGGTCTACGAGCAGTACTTC.

The chain employs TRBV7-9 and TRBJ2-7; the D gene is possibly TRBD2 (6 bases). V dropped 7 bases and J dropped 7 bases, with 11 bases sitting between them. From germline, CDR1 is SEHNR and CDR2 FQNEAQ (reference sequence). CDR3 length: 11 amino acids. The CDR3 loop reads CASNFGREQYF. The CDR3 bases are TGTGCCAGCAACTTTGGGAGGGAGCAGTACTTC.

This clone was found once. This chain connects TRBV7-9 to TRBJ2-5, with D perhaps TRBD2 (6 bases). V was cut by 4 bases and J by 4 bases, with 13 bases left in between. Germline assignment: CDR1 SEHNR and CDR2 FQNEAQ (reference sequence). The CDR3 is made up of 14 amino acids. The CDR3 DNA is TGTGCCAGCAGCTCCCACGGGGGTTTAGAGACCCAGTACTTC. It codes for CASSSHGGLETQYF. Drawing the rest from reference TRBV7-9 and TRBJ2-5, the complete variable domain is DTGVSQNPRHKITKRGQNVTFRCDPISEHNRLYWYRQTLGQGPEFLTYFQNEAQLEKSRLLSDRFSAERPKGSFSTLEIQRTEQGDSAMYLCASSSHGGLETQYFGPGTRLLVL.

This clone was detected only a few times. The chain links TRBV9 to TRBJ2-1, with 10 bases matching TRBD2. With 0 bases clipped from V and 5 bases from J, the junction kept 5 bases outside the gene matches. The germline gives CDR1 SGDLS, CDR2 YYNGEE. The CDR3 has 16 residues. The CDR3 bases are TGTGCCAGCAGCGTAGGCAGCGGGAGGGTCAACAATGAGCAGTTCTTC. Protein: CASSVGSGRVNNEQFF.

The chain links TRBV4-1 to TRBJ2-5; TRBD2 matches at 10 bases. CDR3 length equals 15 residues. Germline V gives CDR1 MGHRA, CDR2 YSYEKL. The V segment lost 5 bases and the J segment 4 bases; nucleotides outside the gene matches: 7. CDR3 sequence (DNA): TGCGCCAGCAGCTCGCGGACTAGCGGCTCAGAGACCCAGTACTTC. It translates to CASSSRTSGSETQYF.

The chain has TRBV5-1 and TRBJ1-3; 10 positions match TRBD1. V trimming: 4 bases; J trimming: 2 bases; junction bases outside the gene matches: 6. The CDR3 length is 16 residues. The germline gives CDR1 SGHRS, CDR2 YFSETQ. The CDR3 DNA sequence: TGCGCCAGCAGCGCCTACGGGACAGGGGCTGGAAACACCATATATTTT. It yields the protein CASSAYGTGAGNTIYF. The variable domain in full, completed from reference TRBV5-1 and TRBJ1-3, reads KAGVTQTPRYLIKTRGQQVTLSCSPISGHRSVSWYQQTPGQGLQFLFEYFSETQRNKGNFPGRFSGRQFSNSRSEMNVSTLELGDSALYLCASSAYGTGAGNTIYFGEGSWLTVV.

The CDR3 DNA is TGTGCCAGCAGCTTAGTCGGCTACGAGCAGTACTTC. It encodes CASSLVGYEQYF. V gene TRBV11-2 combines with J gene TRBJ2-7; D is ambiguous. The CDR3 runs 12 residues. V dropped 1 base and J dropped 3 bases, with 4 bases sitting between them. The germline CDR1 and CDR2 sequences are SGHAT and FQNNGV.

The chain recombines TRBV4-1 with TRBJ2-1, with 14 nucleotides matching TRBD2. V was pared by 4 bases and J by 12 bases, with 8 bases of the junction left unmatched. Germline CDR1 reads MGHRA; CDR2 reads YSYEKL. This CDR3 has 15 residues. The CDR3 DNA follows: TGCGCCAGCAGCCCGGAGACTAGCGGGGGGGTGGGGCAGTTCTTC. Translation: CASSPETSGGVGQFF.

This chain joins TRBV7-9 and TRBJ1-1, with D hard to call. This CDR3 spans 15 amino acids. V was clipped by 5 bases and J by 1 base, with 14 bases between them. Germline CDR1 SEHNR, CDR2 FQNEAQ (reference sequence). Written as DNA, the CDR3 is TGTGCCAGCAGCAAGAGCGGAGTACCGAACACTGAAGCTTTCTTT. The encoded protein is CASSKSGVPNTEAFF.

This sequence joins TRBV7-9 and TRBJ2-1, with a possible D match to TRBD2 (7 bases). There are 15 residues in the CDR3. Trimming stripped 0 bases from V and 8 bases from J, with 14 bases between. Germline values: CDR1 SEHNR, CDR2 FQNEAQ (reference sequence). CDR3 loop: CASSLAGGPFDEQFF. As DNA, the CDR3 is TGTGCCAGCAGCTTAGCGGGGGGGCCCTTTGATGAGCAGTTCTTC.

V and J are TRBV19 and TRBJ1-5; TRBD1 is a possible D gene (5 bases). The germline CDR1 and CDR2 sequences are LNHDA and SQIVND (reference sequence). The V and J ends lost 3 bases and 4 bases respectively, with 10 bases between them. The length of the CDR3 is 14 residues. For the CDR3, the DNA is TGTGCCAGTAGTATTGGTTCAGGGAATCAGCCCCAGCATTTT. It encodes CASSIGSGNQPQHF.

In its sample, this clone was seen a few times. The chain links TRBV14 to TRBJ2-2, with 11 bases that match TRBD2. V dropped 0 bases and J dropped 7; count of bases not matched to a gene: 16. Germline loops: CDR1 SGHDN, CDR2 FVKESK. CDR3 length equals 20 residues. CDR3 in DNA: TGTGCCAGCAGCCAAGAGACCGGGCCACTAGCGGGAGTAATAGGCGGGGAGCTGTTTTTT. It codes for CASSQETGPLAGVIGGELFF. Together with reference TRBV14 and TRBJ2-2, the CDR3 gives the full variable domain: EAGVTQFPSHSVIEKGQTVTLRCDPISGHDNLYWYRRVMGKEIKFLLHFVKESKQDESGMPNNRFLAERTGGTYSTLKVQPAELEDSGVYFCASSQETGPLAGVIGGELFFGEGSRLTVL.

The chain is built from TRBV4-1 and TRBJ2-7; 7 positions match TRBD1. The V gene end was trimmed by 1 base and the J gene end by 9 bases; junction bases not matched to a gene: 12. The germline CDR1 and CDR2 sequences are MGHRA and YSYEKL. This CDR3 has 15 amino acids. This chain's CDR3 is CASSQGDSGQRGQYF. Here the CDR3 DNA reads TGCGCCAGCAGCCAAGGGGACAGCGGCCAGAGGGGGCAGTACTTC.

This clone occurred a few times. CDR3: CATQPGTASTDTQYF. Here the CDR3 DNA reads TGTGCCACCCAACCTGGGACAGCTAGCACAGATACGCAGTATTTT. The chain is built from TRBV27 and TRBJ2-3, with TRBD1 identical over 7 bases. The CDR3 covers 15 residues. V shed 10 bases, J shed 0 bases, and the junction held 10 bases outside the gene matches. CDR1 is MNHEY and CDR2 is SMNVEV in the germline V gene (reference sequence).

This clone was counted only a few times. J is TRBJ2-3 and V is TRBV6-6, with D unclear. The CDR3 length is 15 residues. Per germline, CDR1 MNHNY and CDR2 SVGAGI (reference sequence). Trimming removed 3 bases at V and 0 bases at J, with 10 bases between. The CDR3 coding sequence is TGTGCCAGCAGTTATTGGGCACTGAGCACAGATACGCAGTATTTT. This sequence encodes CASSYWALSTDTQYF.

The rearrangement joins TRBV2 to TRBJ2-7, with 11 bases lining up with TRBD1. The CDR3 runs 15 residues. Trimming at V came to 4 bases and at J to 5 bases, leaving 7 bases not matched to a gene. The germline V gene encodes CDR1 SNHLY and CDR2 FYNNEI. The chain's CDR3 is CASSAWTGGLDEQYF. DNA of the CDR3: TGTGCCAGCAGTGCCTGGACAGGGGGCTTGGACGAGCAGTACTTC.

V is TRBV6-1 and J is TRBJ1-5; 9 nucleotides agree with TRBD1. This CDR3 comprises 13 residues. CDR1 MNHNS and CDR2 SASEGT come from the germline V gene. V lost 5 bases and J lost 6; bases outside the gene matches: 2. CDR3 in amino acids: CASSWDRAQPQHF. In nucleotides, the CDR3 is TGTGCCAGCAGTTGGGACAGGGCTCAGCCCCAGCATTTT.

This clone was observed a handful of times. This sequence joins TRBV29-1 and TRBJ1-1; unclear D gene. Germline loops: CDR1 SQVTM, CDR2 ANQGSEA. With 7 bases removed from V and 0 bases from J, the gap between germline ends came to 6 bases. The CDR3 is made up of 11 amino acids. CDR3 region: CSGVLNTEAFF. CDR3 DNA sequence: TGCAGCGGTGTCTTGAACACTGAAGCTTTCTTT.

The V call is TRBV27, the J call TRBJ2-7, with unresolved D. Germline V gene sequence: CDR1 MNHEY, CDR2 SMNVEV (reference sequence). CDR3 length equals 13 residues. Between the trimmed V and J ends, which lost 3 bases and 0 bases, there was a span of 6 bases. The CDR3 DNA sequence: TGTGCCAGCAGTTTCTCTAGCTCCTACGAGCAGTACTTC. Translated: CASSFSSSYEQYF.

In its sample, this clone is medium-sized. The chain combines TRBV10-3 with TRBJ2-7; 12 bases are shared with TRBD1. The germline V gene encodes CDR1 ENHRY and CDR2 SYGVKD. With V trimmed by 2 bases and J by 7 bases, 6 bases remained unmatched. This CDR3 comprises 15 residues. As DNA, the CDR3 is TGTGCCATCAGTGAGGGGGGACAGGGGGCGGGGGAGCAGTACTTC. Translated, it gives CAISEGGQGAGEQYF.

The chain carries TRBV6-1 and TRBJ2-5; D may be TRBD2 (6 bases). V was clipped by 4 bases and J by 3 bases, with 18 bases between them. The V gene's germline CDR1 is MNHNS and CDR2 SASEGT. The CDR3 extends over 16 amino acids. The CDR3 bases are TGTGCCAGCAGTGCTGGACCCTTGCGGGGAGAAGAGACCCAGTACTTC. Translation gives CASSAGPLRGEETQYF.